This TCR beta chain was captured in a study of shared clonotypes between healthy human individuals. Across the whole study: A few men and two women, aged 18 to 49, were donors. There were three CD4 naive, three CD4 memory, two CD8 naive and one CD8 memory plates per donor. Whole-study findings and limits: Rarefaction revealed incomplete sorted-subset sequencing despite large depth.

Naive-designated CD8 cells lacked CD45RO, were positively enriched for CCR7, and omitted terminally differentiated effector memory CD45RA+ cells. Adults of Caucasian background living in Nashville, Tennessee made up all donors. For this clone: Antigen unknown. The sample carries other DNA sequences with the same CDR3.

Assay: immunoSEQ multiplex PCR; the TCRdb copy retains only in-frame clones and omits some. The table includes around 600,000 clones, 95% to 98% detected once. This TCR was sampled from a man aged 30-40 years in good health. Sequencing was done on a sample of naive CD8+ T cells sorted from blood.

The CDR3 nucleotides are TGTGCCAGCAGCCTCGGACAGGGTCTCTACGAGCAGTACTTC. Its translation is CASSLGQGLYEQYF. V is TRBV7-9 and J is TRBJ2-7; the match to TRBD1 covers 8 bases. Per germline, CDR1 SEHNR and CDR2 FQNEAQ (reference sequence). CDR3 size: 14 residues. V lost 5 bases and J lost 3; bases outside the gene matches: 6.